A selection of T cell receptor beta chains follows, all from one sample in a study of shared clonotypes between healthy human individuals. Only in-frame clones appear in the TCRdb table, and some are missing; sequencing was by immunoSEQ multiplex PCR. The profile shows approximately 1,500,000 clones, roughly 97% of them singletons. The sequencing input was naive CD4+ T cells sorted from blood. Receptor source: a man in his thirties or forties in good health. Both conserved end residues are part of each CDR3. Each record gives: J gene, V gene, D gene, clone size, CDR3 DNA, CDR3 protein. A D gene is named only where the DNA matches it firmly. Only part of the rows carry a size: once, few, many, or a class if the clone is expanded.

>TRBJ2-7|TRBV5-4|TRBD2|NA
TGTGCCAGCAGGGCAGCCGTGGGTGGGGGGGAGAGCTCCTACGAGCAGTACTTC
CASRAAVGGGESSYEQYF
>TRBJ2-7|TRBV10-2|NA|NA
TGCGCCAGCAGTGACTCCTACGAGCAGTACTTC
CASSDSYEQYF
>TRBJ2-2|TRBV7-9|NA|NA
TGTGCCAGCAGCTTACGGAGGTCCACCGGGGAGCTGTTTTTT
CASSLRRSTGELFF
>TRBJ1-1|TRBV5-4|NA|once
TGTGCCAGCAGCCGAACCGGGACGGATAAAAACACTGAAGCTTTCTTT
CASSRTGTDKNTEAFF
>TRBJ2-1|TRBV5-8|NA|NA
TGTGCCAGCAGCTTGGGACCGCAGAACCCCTACAATGAGCAGTTCTTC
CASSLGPQNPYNEQFF
>TRBJ1-2|TRBV4-3|NA|NA
TGCGCCAGCAGCCAAGTGACCCACAGGGATTCCTATGGCTACACCTTC
CASSQVTHRDSYGYTF
>TRBJ2-1|TRBV7-2|TRBD1|NA
TGTGCCAGCAGCACCCGACAGGGGAATGAGCAGTTCTTC
CASSTRQGNEQFF
>TRBJ2-3|TRBV7-8|TRBD2|NA
TGTGCCAGCAGCCCCCGCAGAACTAGCGGGAGGCCCCTCGATAGCACAGATACGCAGTATTTT
CASSPRRTSGRPLDSTDTQYF
>TRBJ2-2|TRBV5-5|NA|NA
TGTGCCAGCAGCTTCCTCCAGTACACCGGGGAGCTGTTTTTT
CASSFLQYTGELFF
>TRBJ2-2|TRBV18|NA|NA
TGTGCCAGCTCACTCATGGGGACAACGAACACCGGGGAGCTGTTTTTT
CASSLMGTTNTGELFF
>TRBJ2-3|TRBV27|TRBD2|NA
TGTGCCAGCAGTCAGGGACTAGCCGGCACAGATACGCAGTATTTT
CASSQGLAGTDTQYF
>TRBJ1-4|TRBV11-3|NA|NA
TGTGCCAGCAGCGCGAGACCGTTGGGAGCAACTAATGAAAAACTGTTTTTT
CASSARPLGATNEKLFF
>TRBJ2-5|TRBV12-5|TRBD1|NA
TGTGCTAGTGGGATTTCTCCCAGGGGGCGAAACCAAGAGACCCAGTACTTC
CASGISPRGRNQETQYF
>TRBJ1-4|TRBV7-9|NA|few
TGTGCCAGCAGAATCAGGGATGAGAAACTGTTTTTT
CASRIRDEKLFF
>TRBJ2-3|TRBV29-1|TRBD2|NA
TGCAGCGTTGAGGGTCTAGCGGGAGCAGATACGCAGTATTTT
CSVEGLAGADTQYF
>TRBJ2-7|TRBV7-7|NA|NA
TGTGCCAGCTCCGAGGGGGATCGCTCTCGGTACGAGCAGTACTTC
CASSEGDRSRYEQYF
>TRBJ2-3|TRBV5-1|NA|NA
TGCGCCAGCAGCTTGGTCCCAGCTAGCACAGATACGCAGTATTTT
CASSLVPASTDTQYF
>TRBJ2-1|TRBV30|NA|NA
TGTGCCTGGAGACAGATCCCCGACCGGTATGAGCAGTTCTTC
CAWRQIPDRYEQFF
>TRBJ1-5|TRBV23-1|TRBD1|NA
TGCGCCAGCAACTACAGGGGGCCAGGAACCAATCAGCCCCAGCATTTT
CASNYRGPGTNQPQHF
>TRBJ1-1|TRBV30|TRBD1|NA
TGTGCCTGGAGGCCCCTGGGACAGGGGGCCACTGAAGCTTTCTTT
CAWRPLGQGATEAFF
>TRBJ2-3|TRBV5-1|TRBD1|NA
TGCGCCAGCAGCTTTGGAAAGGGGGCATTCGGCACAGATACGCAGTATTTT
CASSFGKGAFGTDTQYF
>TRBJ2-5|TRBV2|NA|NA
TGTGCCAGCAGTCCTGGGACGTATCAAGAGACCCAGTACTTC
CASSPGTYQETQYF
>TRBJ1-2|TRBV6-5|TRBD1|NA
TGTGCCAGCAGTAAGCGGACAGGCGATGGCTACACCTTC
CASSKRTGDGYTF
>TRBJ2-2|TRBV19|NA|NA
TGTGCCAGTAGTATAGTGGCCGGGGAGCTGTTTTTT
CASSIVAGELFF
>TRBJ2-1|TRBV9|TRBD1|NA
TGTGCCAGCAGCGTAGTAGGACAGGGGGCCTCTGGTGAGCAGTTCTTC
CASSVVGQGASGEQFF
>TRBJ2-3|TRBV7-8|NA|NA
TGTGCCAGCAGCTTAGCCCTAAGGAGCACAGATACGCAGTATTTT
CASSLALRSTDTQYF
>TRBJ2-3|TRBV9|NA|NA
TGTGCCAGCAGCGTGATCAGAGATACGCAGTATTTT
CASSVIRDTQYF
>TRBJ2-7|TRBV28|TRBD1|once
TGTGCCAGCAGTCCATTGGACAGGGCGGCCCCCTACGAGCAGTACTTC
CASSPLDRAAPYEQYF
>TRBJ2-7|TRBV2|NA|NA
TGTGCCAGCACGCGCCTCGGTGGTTACGAGCAGTACTTC
CASTRLGGYEQYF
>TRBJ1-2|TRBV19|TRBD1|NA
TGTGCCAGTAGTACCCGGACAGGCCCGAACTATGGCTACACCTTC
CASSTRTGPNYGYTF
>TRBJ1-1|TRBV2|TRBD1|NA
TGTGCCAGCAGCTTCCGACAGGGTGGCGTCACTGAAGCTTTCTTT
CASSFRQGGVTEAFF
>TRBJ2-1|TRBV7-3|TRBD1|NA
TGTGCCAGCAGCTTAACGTCCGGTCCAGGGGGAAACTACAATGAGCAGTTCTTC
CASSLTSGPGGNYNEQFF
>TRBJ1-2|TRBV28|TRBD1|NA
TGTGCCAGCAGTTCAACTAGGGACAGCCACACCTTC
CASSSTRDSHTF
>TRBJ1-2|TRBV28|NA|NA
TGTGCCAGCCGGAAAGTAGGTTATGGCTACACCTTC
CASRKVGYGYTF
>TRBJ1-5|TRBV7-9|TRBD1|NA
TGTGCCAGCAGCCTGGGGACAGGGGGTCGTACTCAGCCCCAGCATTTT
CASSLGTGGRTQPQHF
>TRBJ2-5|TRBV5-1|NA|NA
TGCGCCAGCAGCTGGGTCGGTGGGCACCAAGAGACCCAGTACTTC
CASSWVGGHQETQYF
>TRBJ2-7|TRBV23-1|TRBD1|NA
TGCGCCAGCAGTCAACCCACGACAGGGAACTACGAGCAGTACTTC
CASSQPTTGNYEQYF
>TRBJ1-5|TRBV5-5|TRBD1|NA
TGTGCCAGCAGCTTAGACAGGGTCCGTCAGCCCCAGCATTTT
CASSLDRVRQPQHF
>TRBJ2-5|TRBV10-3|NA|NA
TGTGCCATTGGACCGCAACAAGAGACCCAGTACTTC
CAIGPQQETQYF
>TRBJ2-7|TRBV28|NA|NA
TGTGCCAGCAGACTTCATCGATTCTACGAGCAGTACTTC
CASRLHRFYEQYF
>TRBJ2-3|TRBV29-1|TRBD2|once
TGCAGCGTTGCACCGACTAGCGGGAGCACAGATACGCAGTATTTT
CSVAPTSGSTDTQYF
>TRBJ2-7|TRBV5-6|NA|NA
TGTGCCAGCAGCTTGGGCTACGAGCAGTACTTC
CASSLGYEQYF
>TRBJ1-2|TRBV27|NA|NA
TGTGCCAGCAGCCTACAGGGAGAATATGGCTACACCTTC
CASSLQGEYGYTF
>TRBJ1-1|TRBV18|NA|NA
TGTGCCAGCTCGCTACCGGGAGCTTACCCGCCCTTGAACACTGAAGCTTTCTTT
CASSLPGAYPPLNTEAFF
>TRBJ1-2|TRBV6-5|TRBD1|NA
TGTGCCAGCAGTTACTCGACAGGGTACTATGGCTACACCTTC
CASSYSTGYYGYTF
>TRBJ1-2|TRBV5-3|NA|NA
TGTGCCAGCAGCTTTAATAGGGAGGACTACACCTTC
CASSFNREDYTF
>TRBJ2-2|TRBV9|NA|NA
TGTGCCAGCAGCGCAGGGACTCGTAACACCGGGGAGCTGTTTTTT
CASSAGTRNTGELFF
>TRBJ1-1|TRBV7-2|TRBD1|NA
TGTGCCAGCAGCTCGACAGGGAATCGCAACACTGAAGCTTTCTTT
CASSSTGNRNTEAFF
>TRBJ1-1|TRBV6-5|TRBD1|NA
TGTGCCAGCAGTCTTGACAGGGTTTTCACTGAAGCTTTCTTT
CASSLDRVFTEAFF
>TRBJ2-1|TRBV7-9|TRBD1|once
TGTGCCAGCAGCTTAGACCCTCCCGGGACAGGGTTGGTCAATGAGCAGTTCTTC
CASSLDPPGTGLVNEQFF